This T cell receptor beta chain was documented in a study of beta chain features in type 1 diabetes. Expressed TCRB transcripts were sequenced after all isolated RNA was converted to cDNA. Measured with immunoSEQ multiplex PCR; TCRdb has only the in-frame clones, and not every one. The sample contains hundreds of thousands of clones, approximately 30% of which appear only once. A few counts support this clone. The germline V and J ends were trimmed by 4 bases and 3 bases, with 12 bases remaining between them. Germline CDR1 is PRHDT and CDR2 is FYEKMQ (reference sequence). The CDR3 runs to 15 residues.

The V call is TRBV13, the J call TRBJ1-4; unclear D gene. Specimen: naive CD4+ T cells from blood. The clonotype originates from a man younger than 35 in good health. The CDR3, as DNA: TGTGCCAGCAGCTCTTCGGTTCAAGCTAATGAAAAACTGTTTTTT. Translated, it gives CASSSSVQANEKLFF. Full variable domain (outside the CDR3, taken from reference TRBV13 and TRBJ1-4): AAGVIQSPRHLIKEKRETATLKCYPIPRHDTVYWYQQGPGQDPQFLISFYEKMQSDKGSIPDRFSAQQFSDYHSELNMSSLELGDSALYFCASSSSVQANEKLFFGSGTQLSVL.